This entry lists 10 T cell receptor beta chains sequenced from one sample in a study of cytomegalovirus exposure and HLA in healthy donors. Primers: 60 Vbeta forward and 13 Jbeta reverse. Libraries were prepared by immunoSEQ multiplex PCR; TCRdb keeps only in-frame clonotypes and omits some of them. The table records about 160,000 clones, about three quarters of them present only once. The sample consisted of PBMCs. The receptors here all came from a woman aged 40 to 49 in good health and CMV-seropositive.

The chain recombines TRBV6-6 with TRBJ2-4; D may be TRBD2 (7 bases). The V end was cut by 6 bases, the J end by 9 bases, with 24 bases between. Germline lookup yields CDR1 MNHNY and CDR2 SVGAGI (reference sequence). CDR3 size: 16 residues. This CDR3 is CASRTPREEGVSIQYF. As DNA, the CDR3 is TGTGCCAGCAGGACCCCCCGGGAGGAGGGGGTTAGCATTCAGTACTTC.

Only a few counts were recorded for this clone. This rearrangement joins TRBV4-2 to TRBJ1-5, with TRBD1 matching over 7 bases. CDR1 and CDR2 (germline): LGHNA, YNFKEQ. The V and J ends lost 6 bases and 3 bases, in that order; junction bases with no gene match: 11. The CDR3 extends over 16 amino acids. In DNA, the CDR3 is TGTGCCAGCAGACCTCGACAGGGCCCACACAATCAGCCCCAGCATTTT. The encoded protein is CASRPRQGPHNQPQHF.

This chain links TRBV2 with TRBJ1-2; 9 bases fit TRBD1. The V gene end was trimmed by 1 base and the J gene end by 7 bases; junction bases not matched to a gene: 13. In germline, CDR1 is SNHLY, CDR2 FYNNEI. This CDR3 contains 17 residues. CDR3 in amino acids: CASSEGRSGTGLLGYTF. CDR3 nucleotide sequence: TGTGCCAGCAGTGAAGGTAGATCCGGGACAGGGCTGCTTGGCTACACCTTC. Full variable domain (remainder filled in from reference TRBV2 and TRBJ1-2): EPEVTQTPSHQVTQMGQEVILRCVPISNHLYFYWYRQILGQKVEFLVSFYNNEISEKSEIFDDQFSVERPDGSNFTLKIRSTKLEDSAMYFCASSEGRSGTGLLGYTFGSGTRLTVV.

The table lists this clone with a few counts. The CDR3 is CASNTRTGQSTEAFF. In DNA, the CDR3 is TGTGCCAGCAATACCAGGACAGGCCAGAGCACTGAAGCTTTCTTT. V gene TRBV6-1 combines with J gene TRBJ1-1, with 7 bases matching TRBD1. CDR1 is MNHNS and CDR2 is SASEGT in the germline V gene. Unmatched junction bases numbered 12, after V lost 7 bases and J lost 4 bases. This CDR3 is 15 amino acids long.

The rearrangement uses TRBV19 and TRBJ1-4; TRBD1 matches 10 bases. With V trimmed by 10 bases and J by 4 bases, 9 bases remained unmatched. The CDR3 is 15 amino acids. Per germline, CDR1 LNHDA and CDR2 SQIVND (reference sequence). CDR3 amino acids: CAINTGTGDNEKLFF. CDR3 nucleotides: TGTGCCATCAACACCGGGACAGGGGATAATGAAAAACTGTTTTTT.

The chain carries TRBV2 and TRBJ1-4; 7 bases align to TRBD1. Germline CDR1 reads SNHLY; CDR2 reads FYNNEI. The CDR3 has 13 residues. V shed 8 bases, J shed 6 bases, and the junction held 6 bases outside the gene matches. CDR3 amino acids: CASSGTADEKLFF. The CDR3 DNA sequence: TGTGCCAGCTCGGGGACAGCGGATGAAAAACTGTTTTTT.

The chain links TRBV19 to TRBJ2-6; 12 bases map to TRBD1. The CDR3 loop spans 16 amino acids. Germline CDR1 reads LNHDA; CDR2 reads SQIVND (reference sequence). V lost 8 bases to trimming and J lost 3 bases; unmatched junction nucleotides: 5. The CDR3 DNA reads TGTGCCAGTCAAGGGACAGGGGGCGTTGGGGCCAACGTCCTGACTTTC. This gives the protein CASQGTGGVGANVLTF. Together with reference TRBV19 and TRBJ2-6, the CDR3 gives the full variable domain: DGGITQSPKYLFRKEGQNVTLSCEQNLNHDAMYWYRQDPGQGLRLIYYSQIVNDFQKGDIAEGYSVSREKKESFPLTVTSAQKNPTAFYLCASQGTGGVGANVLTFGAGSRLTVL.

This clone appeared once. V usage is TRBV6-1 and J usage is TRBJ1-1; D is perhaps TRBD1 (5 bases). This CDR3 comprises 12 residues. Germline loops: CDR1 MNHNS, CDR2 SASEGT. V was shortened by 7 bases and J by 4 bases, with 10 bases between the two germline ends. In DNA form, the CDR3 reads TGTGCCAGCATGTCGGGGGGCACTGAAGCTTTCTTT. It yields the protein CASMSGGTEAFF.

The chain couples TRBV19 to TRBJ2-4; TRBD2 matches 7 bases. With 2 bases clipped from V and 0 bases from J, the junction kept 10 bases outside the gene matches. The CDR3 is made up of 18 amino acids. Per germline, CDR1 LNHDA and CDR2 SQIVND (reference sequence). The CDR3 loop is CASSIRFQRGVAKNIQYF. The DNA for the CDR3 is TGTGCCAGTAGTATAAGATTCCAGCGGGGAGTAGCCAAAAACATTCAGTACTTC.

Comments on this clone: Because the CDR3's place on the DNA is in doubt, the DNA is left out and the CDR3 is given as listed by TCRdb. The CDR3 loop is CASSHCGTGMKNCFF. The chain is built from TRBV5-1 and TRBJ1-4; TRBD1 is taken as the D call from the table, unchecked against the DNA. The CDR3 is 15 amino acids in total, end residues counted. CDR1 and CDR2 (germline): SGHRS, YFSETQ.